This T cell receptor (beta chain) appears in the sequencing data of a study of cytomegalovirus exposure and HLA in healthy donors. V shed 6 bases and J shed 0 bases, with 12 bases lying between them. The CDR3 covers 15 residues. Germline lookup yields CDR1 MDHEN and CDR2 SYDVKM. Use of 60 Vbeta and 13 Jbeta primers characterized the PCR. Method: immunoSEQ multiplex PCR; TCRdb's copy keeps in-frame clones and lacks some. The data hold around 110,000 clones, with around two thirds observed a single time. The receptor comes from a woman in her forties in good health and CMV-seropositive. V is TRBV28 and J is TRBJ2-1; a possible D gene is TRBD1 (6 bases). The source material was PBMCs. CDR3 region: CASSSGQFSYNEQFF. The CDR3 bases are TGTGCCAGCAGCTCCGGACAGTTCTCCTACAATGAGCAGTTCTTC.